Sequencing of this T cell receptor beta chain was carried out in a study of beta chain features in type 1 diabetes. Study outcomes and limitations: Moderate yet significant TCRB CDR3 shortening was seen in Type 1 diabetes patients in all four CD4+ subsets. A potential PCR bias toward shorter templates would be equal in patient and control samples. When cDNA is sequenced, cells with high TCR expression could be over-represented. Patients' naive, central memory and regulatory TCRB repertoires appeared more alike than those of healthy donors.

Stem cell-like memory, regulatory, central memory and naive CD4+ cells were sorted via CD45RO/CCR7/CD25/CD127/CD95/CD27. Every bit of the isolated RNA underwent reverse transcription, so sequencing read expressed TCRB transcripts. Repertoires were generated with immunoSEQ multiplex PCR, while TCRdb's copy carries only in-frame clones and drops some. The sample has roughly 180,000 clones, about 7.8% seen once. The V segment lost 1 base and the J segment 2 bases; nucleotides outside the gene matches: 6. The CDR3 covers 16 residues. CDR1 and CDR2 (germline): SEHNR, FQNEAQ (reference sequence). A remark on this clone: Its matching antigen is unknown.

V and J are TRBV7-9 and TRBJ2-7, with 9 positions matching TRBD2. Sequences were obtained from central memory CD4+ T cells from blood. The source is a woman in her forties with type 1 diabetes. The CDR3, as DNA: TGTGCCAGCAGCTTAGTTGGGACTAGCCGGGCCTACGAGCAGTACTTC. This codes for CASSLVGTSRAYEQYF.